This is a list of T cell receptor beta chains from one sample in a study of cytomegalovirus exposure and HLA in healthy donors. Sequencing used immunoSEQ multiplex PCR; TCRdb keeps in-frame clones, though not all of them. The sample yields about 150,000 clones, around two thirds seen once. The sequencing input was PBMCs. These receptors were obtained from a woman under 30 in good health and CMV-seronegative. The CDR3 runs from the conserved cysteine through the conserved F or W. D genes are given only for firm matches. A row's size may be missing; if present it is once, few, many or a size class.

>NA|TRBJ1-1|NA|TRBV19
CASTEWNTEAFF
TGTGCCAGCACCGAGTGGAACACTGAAGCTTTCTTT
>few|TRBJ2-6|NA|TRBV27
CASSFGGSGANGLTF
TGTGCCAGCAGTTTCGGAGGGTCTGGGGCCAACGGCCTGACTTTC
>NA|TRBJ2-5|TRBD2|TRBV27
CASSFSGGRQETQYF
TGTGCCAGCAGTTTTAGCGGGGGGCGTCAAGAGACCCAGTACTTC
>NA|TRBJ1-2|NA|TRBV5-1
CASSQGGWDYGYTF
TGCGCCAGCAGCCAAGGCGGGTGGGACTATGGCTACACCTTC
>NA|TRBJ2-1|NA|TRBV7-9
CASSTAGLGNEQFF
TGTGCCAGCAGTACTGCAGGGTTAGGCAATGAGCAGTTCTTC
>NA|TRBJ2-2|TRBD2|TRBV7-2
CASSPRLAGSTGELFF
TGTGCCAGCAGCCCTCGACTAGCGGGGAGCACCGGGGAGCTGTTTTTT
>NA|TRBJ2-5|TRBD1|TRBV11-2
CASSLLTGRETQYF
TGTGCCAGCAGCTTACTGACAGGGCGAGAGACCCAGTACTTC
>NA|TRBJ1-1|TRBD1|TRBV5-5
CASSLEQGVEAFF
TGTGCCAGCAGCTTGGAACAGGGGGTGGAAGCTTTCTTT
>NA|TRBJ2-7|TRBD2|TRBV5-1
CASSTTSGGSYEQYF
TGCGCCAGCAGCACTACTAGCGGGGGCTCCTACGAGCAGTACTTC
>NA|TRBJ2-3|NA|TRBV7-9
CASSLQDTQYF
TGTGCCAGCAGCTTGCAGGATACGCAGTATTTT
>few|TRBJ2-3|NA|TRBV5-1
CASSPRTDGGTQYF
TGCGCCAGCAGCCCTCGGACCGATGGGGGCACGCAGTATTTT
>NA|TRBJ2-5|NA|TRBV5-6
CASSTTSSQETQYF
TGTGCCAGCAGCACTACTAGCAGCCAAGAGACCCAGTACTTC
>NA|TRBJ1-2|TRBD1|TRBV28
CASSPDRIYGYTF
TGTGCCAGCAGTCCGGACAGGATCTATGGCTACACCTTC
>NA|TRBJ1-1|NA|TRBV5-1
CASSPQGLTEAFF
TGCGCCAGCAGCCCACAGGGTCTAACTGAAGCTTTCTTT
>few|TRBJ1-4|NA|TRBV19
CASSITGFEKLFF
TGTGCCAGTAGTATAACGGGATTCGAAAAACTGTTTTTT
>NA|TRBJ2-7|TRBD1|TRBV19
CASSPGQIHEQYF
TGTGCCAGTAGTCCGGGACAGATCCACGAGCAGTACTTC
>NA|TRBJ2-3|TRBD2|TRBV6-5
CASSRAGGPDTQYF
TGTGCCAGCAGTCGAGCGGGAGGGCCAGATACGCAGTATTTT
>NA|TRBJ1-6|NA|TRBV27
CASSPPGAPLHF
TGTGCCAGCAGTCCCCCGGGGGCACCCCTCCACTTT
>NA|TRBJ2-3|NA|TRBV7-8
CASSRSGTYTDTQYF
TGTGCCAGCAGCCGCTCCGGGACTTACACAGATACGCAGTATTTT
>NA|TRBJ2-1|TRBD2|TRBV7-2
CASSAWGGEQFF
TGTGCCAGCAGCGCGTGGGGGGGTGAGCAGTTCTTC
>NA|TRBJ2-2|TRBD1|TRBV28
CASSTRQGTLPGELFF
TGTGCCAGCAGTACCCGACAGGGGACCCTCCCCGGGGAGCTGTTTTTT
>NA|TRBJ1-2|TRBD1|TRBV5-4
CASSRDRQGAYGYTF
TGTGCCAGCAGCCGCGACCGGCAGGGGGCCTATGGCTACACCTTC